The 30 T cell receptor beta chains below were found in one sample sequenced in a study of T cells after yellow fever vaccination. Each CDR3 protein gets one entry after TCRdb re-called the 5' RACE reads with MiXCR. Of 50,000 to 75,000 distinct CDR3 sequences listed, roughly 6.9% are singletons. The sample consisted of CD8+ T cells sorted from PBMCs, taken on the day of the first yellow fever vaccination. The origin of the receptors is a man aged 18-30 years who received the YFV17D yellow fever vaccine.

This clonotype has ten or more counts. In DNA, the CDR3 is TGCGCCAGCAGCTCCGTTCTTAATGAATTGGGCACAGATACGCAGTATTTT. The encoded protein is CASSSVLNELGTDTQYF. V is TRBV5-1 and J is TRBJ2-3; no firm D call. CDR1 is SGHRS, CDR2 YFSETQ, per germline. V was cut by 3 bases and J by 1 base, with 18 bases left in between. This CDR3 is built from 17 residues.

This clonotype has only a few counts. The rearrangement links TRBV2 to TRBJ2-1; D is unclear. This CDR3 is built from 14 residues. The V end lost 0 bases, the J end lost 8 bases, and 11 bases lay between the germline ends. Germline loops: CDR1 SNHLY, CDR2 FYNNEI. CDR3 sequence: CASSEALTTYEQFF. In DNA form, the CDR3 reads TGTGCCAGCAGTGAAGCGCTCACCACCTATGAGCAGTTCTTC.

This clonotype was counted only a few times. The chain links TRBV4-3 to TRBJ2-1; 9 bases agree with TRBD2. This CDR3 contains 16 residues. CDR1 and CDR2 from the germline V gene are LGHNA and YSLEER. The V and J ends lost 0 bases and 5 bases, in that order; junction bases with no gene match: 5. CDR3: CASSQDRTSEHNEQFF. In nucleotides, the CDR3 is TGCGCCAGCAGCCAAGATCGGACTAGCGAACACAATGAGCAGTTCTTC.

The chain has TRBV20-1 and TRBJ2-2; TRBD1 matches at 10 bases. The germline V gene has CDR1 DFQATT and CDR2 SNEGSKA (reference sequence). CDR3 length: 14 amino acids. Losses at the gene ends were 6 bases for V and 6 bases for J; bases not matched to a gene: 7. CDR3 nucleotide sequence: TGCAGTGCCCCGAGACAGGGGGCGTCCGGGGAGCTGTTTTTT. Its protein product is CSAPRQGASGELFF.

This clonotype was found many times. The V gene is TRBV12-3 or TRBV12-4, the J gene TRBJ2-7; 10 nucleotides align to TRBD2. This CDR3 has 15 amino acids. J was trimmed by 3 bases and V by 6 bases; bases with no gene match: 8. In DNA, the CDR3 is TGTGCCAGCAGCCCAAGCGGGGGGGCCGACTACGAGCAGTACTTC. This gives the protein CASSPSGGADYEQYF.

The chain combines TRBV4-1 with TRBJ2-2; possibly TRBD1 or TRBD2 for D (5 bases each). This CDR3 is 13 amino acids long. Trimming took off 1 base at V and 6 bases at J, with 6 bases between the two ends. Looked up from germline, CDR1 is MGHRA and CDR2 is YSYEKL. The CDR3 DNA sequence: TGCGCCAGCAGCCAAGTGGGGGCCGGGGAGCTGTTTTTT. Translated, it gives CASSQVGAGELFF.

This chain links TRBV11-1 with TRBJ2-3; D unclear. The V gene's germline CDR1 is SGHAT and CDR2 FQDESV (reference sequence). The CDR3 runs to 12 residues. Trimming pared 6 bases from V and 4 bases from J, leaving 8 bases between. In nucleotides, the CDR3 is TGTGCCAGCAGTTCCCTCCCAGATACGCAGTATTTT. This translates into CASSSLPDTQYF.

J is TRBJ2-6 and V is TRBV7-3, with D uncertain. The CDR3 is 17 residues long. CDR1 and CDR2 from the germline V gene are SGHTA and FQGTGA. Trimming took off 5 bases at V and 0 bases at J, with 14 bases between the two ends. The CDR3 region is CASSPKGQLSGANVLTF. CDR3 in DNA: TGTGCCAGCAGCCCCAAGGGCCAGCTCTCTGGGGCCAACGTCCTGACTTTC.

This clonotype was detected ten times or more. This CDR3 is CASSLPGLGMNTEAFF. The CDR3 DNA reads as TGTGCCAGCAGCTTACCTGGGCTGGGCATGAACACTGAAGCTTTCTTT. The V call is TRBV7-9, the J call TRBJ1-1, with D uncertain. V lost 2 bases, J lost 0 bases, and 13 bases lay in between. The CDR3 length is 16 residues. Germline lookup yields CDR1 SEHNR and CDR2 FQNEAQ (reference sequence).

The V call is TRBV20-1, the J call TRBJ1-6, with D possibly TRBD1 on 6 matching bases. Germline assignment: CDR1 DFQATT and CDR2 SNEGSKA (reference sequence). Trimming removed 4 bases from V and 0 bases from J, with 13 bases in between. The CDR3 length is 16 residues. This CDR3 reads CSAKGHPSSYNSPLHF. For the CDR3, the DNA is TGCAGTGCTAAGGGACATCCGAGCTCCTATAATTCACCCCTCCACTTT.

This clonotype has a handful of counts. The rearrangement uses TRBV5-1 and TRBJ2-4; D tentatively reads TRBD1 or TRBD2 (5 bases each). CDR1 is SGHRS, CDR2 YFSETQ, per germline. CDR3 length: 16 residues. Trimming took 5 bases from V and 6 from J, leaving 21 bases between them. This chain's CDR3 is CASSRSVGDLGNIQYF. The CDR3 DNA is TGCGCCAGCAGTAGAAGTGTAGGGGACCTCGGAAACATTCAGTACTTC.

This clonotype was detected ten times or more. The V and J genes are TRBV29-1 and TRBJ2-2; D unresolved. CDR3 length: 10 residues. CDR1 SQVTM and CDR2 ANQGSEA come from the germline V gene. Trimming cost V 8 bases and J 8 bases, with 9 bases left between them. In DNA, the CDR3 is TGCAGCCCACCGACTGGGGAGCTGTTTTTT. This translates into CSPPTGELFF.

With regard to this clonotype: A clone one base away is much larger, so this may be a read error. The genes are TRBV29-1 and TRBJ2-7; 7 nucleotides agree with TRBD2. CDR1 SQVTM and CDR2 ANQGSEA come from the germline V gene. Unmatched junction bases numbered 3, after V lost 4 bases and J lost 6 bases. The CDR3 has 11 residues. This CDR3 reads CSVVWEGEQYV. The CDR3 DNA is TGCAGCGTTGTGTGGGAGGGCGAGCAGTACGTC.

The chain uses TRBV21-1 and TRBJ1-2; the D call TRBD1 from the table was never checked on the DNA. TRBV21-1 is described as a pseudogene. The CDR3 consists of 14 residues. CDR3 residues: CASSNDRGRRGYTF. As DNA, the CDR3 is TGTGCCAGCAGCAATGACAGGGGACGGAGGGGCTACACCTTC.

This clonotype was seen a few times. The V call is TRBV5-5, the J call TRBJ1-5; TRBD1 aligns across 9 bases. The germline gives CDR1 SGHKS, CDR2 YYEKEE (reference sequence). V lost 5 bases to trimming and J lost 7 bases; unmatched junction nucleotides: 10. The CDR3 contains 15 residues. This CDR3 reads CASSRDRGYGQPQHF. The CDR3 DNA follows: TGTGCCAGCAGTCGCGACAGGGGGTATGGACAGCCCCAGCATTTT.

This clonotype occurred many times. V and J are TRBV6-6 and TRBJ2-6; D gene ambiguous. The CDR3 is 12 residues long. Trimming left V 2 bases short and J 15 bases short, with 11 bases between. CDR1 MNHNY and CDR2 SVGAGI come from the germline V gene (reference sequence). This CDR3 is CASSYNVKDLTF. For the CDR3, the DNA is TGTGCCAGCAGTTACAACGTTAAGGACCTGACTTTC.

The sample holds many counts of this clonotype. The chain links TRBV4-1 to TRBJ1-5; 7 bases are shared with TRBD1. This CDR3 contains 15 residues. Germline lookup yields CDR1 MGHRA and CDR2 YSYEKL. V was pared by 1 base and J by 4 bases, with 4 bases of the junction left unmatched. CDR3 DNA sequence: TGCGCCAGCAGCCAAGTACAGGGGTCTAATCAGCCCCAGCATTTT. Translating it yields CASSQVQGSNQPQHF.

This clonotype appeared a single time. Since a much larger clone is just one base distant, this may be a read error. This chain links TRBV4-1 with TRBJ2-1; 8 bases align to TRBD2. The CDR3 is made up of 15 amino acids. The J segment lost 9 bases and the V segment lost 8 bases, leaving 15 bases of the junction unmatched. The germline V gene has CDR1 MGHRA and CDR2 YSYEKL. In DNA form, the CDR3 reads TGCGCCAGCCAGAGCGGGGGCTTAGGAGGGAGTGAGCAGTTCTTC. Its protein is CASQSGGLGGSEQFF.

This clonotype was observed a few times. The chain employs TRBV6-2 or TRBV6-3 and TRBJ1-6; 8 bases are a match to TRBD1. V was clipped by 0 bases and J by 3 bases; unmatched bases: 7. Germline V gene lookup returns CDR1 MNHEY and CDR2 SVGEGT. CDR3 length equals 18 residues. The CDR3 region is CASSYSSRGQGYNSPLHF. CDR3 bases: TGTGCCAGCAGTTACTCGAGTCGTGGACAGGGCTATAATTCACCCCTCCACTTT.

This clonotype was detected only a few times. The chain carries TRBV27 and TRBJ2-7; tentative D call: TRBD2 (7 bases). The length of the CDR3 is 15 residues. The V and J ends lost 5 bases and 2 bases respectively, with 16 bases between them. The germline gives CDR1 MNHEY, CDR2 SMNVEV (reference sequence). This CDR3 is CASSELGGQAYEQYF. Here the CDR3 DNA reads TGTGCCAGCAGTGAATTGGGGGGGCAGGCCTACGAGCAGTACTTC.

There are many counts of this clonotype. One junction end disagrees with the germline gene, perhaps due to a read error. The chain has TRBV7-7 and TRBJ2-1; possibly TRBD1 for D (5 bases). CDR1 and CDR2 from the germline V gene are SSHAT and FNYEAQ (reference sequence). The CDR3 has 15 amino acids. The CDR3 DNA sequence: TGTGCTAGCAGCCCACTCACGACAGACAGAGATGAGCAGTTCTTC. Translated: CASSPLTTDRDEQFF.

This clonotype has at least ten counts. The chain is built from TRBV5-6 and TRBJ1-1, with D possibly matching TRBD1 (6 bases). CDR1 is SGHDT and CDR2 is YYEEEE in the germline V gene. Trimming stripped 1 base from V and 5 bases from J, with 9 bases between. The CDR3 runs 13 residues. CDR3 sequence: CASSLHRATEAFF. CDR3 DNA sequence: TGTGCCAGCAGCTTGCACAGGGCGACTGAAGCTTTCTTT.

The sample holds a few counts of this clonotype. V usage is TRBV4-2 and J usage is TRBJ2-1; D remains ambiguous. CDR1 is LGHNA and CDR2 is YNFKEQ in the germline V gene. The CDR3 contains 15 residues. V dropped 0 bases and J dropped 8 bases, with 14 bases sitting between them. CDR3 amino acids: CASSQEAYRSDEQFF. In DNA, the CDR3 is TGTGCCAGCAGCCAAGAAGCCTATCGTTCCGATGAGCAGTTCTTC.

CDR3 region: CASSHPGAVYNSPLHF. The CDR3 nucleotides read TGTGCCAGCAGCCATCCTGGTGCGGTCTATAATTCACCCCTCCACTTT. V and J are TRBV14 and TRBJ1-6; D unclear. Between the trimmed V and J ends, which lost 3 bases and 3 bases, there was a span of 12 bases. Per germline, CDR1 SGHDN and CDR2 FVKESK. The CDR3 has 16 amino acids.

This clonotype was counted between two and nine times. The chain carries TRBV20-1 and TRBJ1-2, with D hard to call. The germline V gene has CDR1 DFQATT and CDR2 SNEGSKA (reference sequence). The CDR3 is 12 amino acids. V lost 3 bases to trimming and J lost 1 base, with 6 bases between them. The CDR3 loop reads CSASNVNYGYTF. CDR3 DNA sequence: TGCAGTGCTAGTAACGTTAACTATGGCTACACCTTC.

The gene calls are TRBV7-9 and TRBJ2-7, with 9 bases aligning to TRBD1. Germline values: CDR1 SEHNR, CDR2 FQNEAQ (reference sequence). CDR3 length equals 17 residues. Trimming at V came to 5 bases and at J to 2 bases, leaving 13 bases not matched to a gene. As DNA, the CDR3 is TGTGCCAGCAGCGGACCCGGGACAGGGTATCTTGCCTACGAGCAGTACTTC. Translating it yields CASSGPGTGYLAYEQYF.

The sample holds a few counts of this clonotype. The rearrangement uses TRBV5-4 and TRBJ2-1; 9 bases are shared with TRBD2. Germline trimming cut 0 bases from V and 10 bases from J; bases unmatched to any gene: 8. The CDR3 has 15 residues. CDR1 is SGHNT and CDR2 is YYREEE in the germline V gene (reference sequence). CDR3 nucleotides: TGTGCCAGCAGCTTGGGCGGGGGGGCCGACCGGGAGCAGTTCTTC. This translates into CASSLGGGADREQFF.

This clonotype showed up many times. V usage is TRBV5-6 and J usage is TRBJ2-7, with D unclear. The V and J ends lost 0 bases and 5 bases respectively, with 3 bases between them. This CDR3 has 11 residues. Germline CDR1 reads SGHDT; CDR2 reads YYEEEE. CDR3 sequence (DNA): TGTGCCAGCAGCTTGGGGAACGAGCAGTACTTC. This translates into CASSLGNEQYF.

In this sample, this clonotype turned up many times. The V gene is TRBV2, the J gene TRBJ2-7; D unclear. The V end was cut by 1 base, the J end by 1 base, with 11 bases between. CDR1 is SNHLY and CDR2 is FYNNEI in the germline V gene. This CDR3 is built from 15 residues. CDR3 bases: TGTGCCAGCAGTGAAGAAGAACAGTTGTCCTACGAGCAGTACTTC. It is translated as CASSEEEQLSYEQYF.

This clonotype was seen at least ten times. V and J are TRBV18 and TRBJ2-7; TRBD1 matches 7 bases. CDR1 and CDR2 from the germline V gene are KGHSH and LQKENI. With 0 bases clipped from V and 3 bases from J, the junction kept 8 bases outside the gene matches. There are 16 residues in the CDR3. This CDR3 reads CASSPPGTGVLYEQYF. The CDR3 DNA follows: TGTGCCAGCTCACCACCGGGTACAGGGGTCCTCTACGAGCAGTACTTC.